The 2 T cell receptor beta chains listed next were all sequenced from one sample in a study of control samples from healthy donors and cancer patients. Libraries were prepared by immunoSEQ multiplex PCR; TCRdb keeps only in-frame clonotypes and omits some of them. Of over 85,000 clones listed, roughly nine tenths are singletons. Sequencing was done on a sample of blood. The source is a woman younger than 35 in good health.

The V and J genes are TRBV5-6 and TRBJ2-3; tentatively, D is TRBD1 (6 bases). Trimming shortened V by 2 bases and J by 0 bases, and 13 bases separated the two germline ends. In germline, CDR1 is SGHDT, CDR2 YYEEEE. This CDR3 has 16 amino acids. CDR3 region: CASSFSVRGSTDTQYF. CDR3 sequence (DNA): TGTGCCAGCAGCTTCTCGGTCAGGGGAAGCACAGATACGCAGTATTTT.

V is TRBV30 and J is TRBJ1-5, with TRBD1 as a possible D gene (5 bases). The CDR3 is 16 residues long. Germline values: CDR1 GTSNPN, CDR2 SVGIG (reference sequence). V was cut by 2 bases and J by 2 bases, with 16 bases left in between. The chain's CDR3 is CAWSPVGGSGNQPQHF. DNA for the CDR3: TGTGCCTGGAGTCCCGTCGGGGGGTCGGGCAATCAGCCCCAGCATTTT. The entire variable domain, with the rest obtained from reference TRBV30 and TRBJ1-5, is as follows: SQTIHQWPATLVQPVGSPLSLECTVEGTSNPNLYWYRQAAGRGLQLLFYSVGIGQISSEVPQNLSASRPQDRQFILSSKKLLLSDSGFYLCAWSPVGGSGNQPQHFGDGTRLSIL.